This record concerns one T cell receptor beta chain sequence. This entry is derived from a study of T cell changes during pregnancy in multiple sclerosis. With 1 base removed from V and 6 bases from J, the gap between germline ends came to 10 bases. CDR1 and CDR2 (germline): LGHNA, YNFKEQ. This CDR3 is 13 amino acids long. Some clones are missing from TCRdb's copy, which holds only in-frame ones; the method was immunoSEQ multiplex PCR. Of about 68,000 clones listed, 75% to 95% were seen once; the top ten hold about 2.5%. The sample was peripheral blood, taken in the first trimester of pregnancy. The receptor's source is a female donor with multiple sclerosis, enrolled in a pregnancy study. The chain is built from TRBV4-2 and TRBJ2-7, with a tentative D call TRBD2 (6 bases). The CDR3 here is CASSQGGDGEQYF. CDR3 sequence (DNA): TGTGCCAGCAGCCAAGGGGGGGATGGCGAGCAGTACTTC.